Presented here are 19 T cell receptor beta chains from one specimen sequenced in a study of blood T cell repertoires in COVID-19. TCRdb's table, derived via immunoSEQ multiplex PCR, lists solely in-frame clones and lacks some. The data contain 55,000 to 80,000 clones, roughly 90% of them singletons. Material for sequencing was peripheral blood. The receptors originated from a man aged 50 or older with acute or convalescent COVID-19.

This clone is a singleton in its sample. The genes are TRBV5-1 and TRBJ2-6; D unclear. V lost 0 bases and J 2 bases, leaving 6 bases between the germline ends. The length of the CDR3 is 15 residues. Germline V CDR1 and CDR2: SGHRS, YFSETQ. The CDR3 spells CASSLEPPGANVLTF. DNA of the CDR3: TGCGCCAGCAGCTTGGAGCCTCCTGGGGCCAACGTCCTGACTTTC.

J is TRBJ2-1 and V is TRBV11-2; TRBD2 matches at 8 bases. This CDR3 is 16 amino acids long. The ends lost 5 bases at V and 1 base at J; junction bases unmatched: 7. Germline V gene lookup returns CDR1 SGHAT and CDR2 FQNNGV. The CDR3: CASSPPGGRSYNEQFF. For the CDR3, the DNA is TGTGCCAGCAGCCCGCCGGGAGGGAGGTCCTACAATGAGCAGTTCTTC.

This chain joins TRBV7-9 and TRBJ2-4, with D possibly TRBD2 on 5 matching bases. The germline V and J ends were trimmed by 1 base and 7 bases, with 11 bases remaining between them. Looked up from germline, CDR1 is SEHNR and CDR2 is FQNEAQ (reference sequence). There are 14 residues in the CDR3. CDR3 nucleotide sequence: TGTGCCAGCAGCTTAGAGGTTAGCGTGAACATTCAGTACTTC. It translates to CASSLEVSVNIQYF.

The rearrangement uses TRBV18 and TRBJ1-1; D gene uncertain. The CDR3 length is 12 residues. CDR1 KGHSH and CDR2 LQKENI come from the germline V gene. Trimming pared 5 bases from V and 7 bases from J, leaving 11 bases between. CDR3 coding DNA: TGTGCCAGCTCAGGGAGGCAGAGTGAAGCTTTCTTT. It encodes CASSGRQSEAFF. The whole variable domain, filled in from reference TRBV18 and TRBJ1-1, reads NAGVMQNPRHLVRRRGQEARLRCSPMKGHSHVYWYRQLPEEGLKFMVYLQKENIIDESGMPKERFSAEFPKEGPSILRIQQVVRGDSAAYFCASSGRQSEAFFGQGTRLTVV.

The chain employs TRBV5-1 and TRBJ2-1; D remains ambiguous. The CDR3 is 15 residues long. Trimming pared 0 bases from V and 8 bases from J, leaving 15 bases between. Germline-derived CDR1 and CDR2 are SGHRS and YFSETQ. The CDR3 nucleotides read TGCGCCAGCAGCTTGGATAAAGCGATCCGGGATGAGCAGTTCTTC. Translation: CASSLDKAIRDEQFF.

The chain carries TRBV7-9 and TRBJ1-4, with a tentative D call TRBD1 (6 bases). CDR1 and CDR2 (germline): SEHNR, FQNEAQ (reference sequence). The CDR3 length is 16 residues. V lost 5 bases and J lost 2, with 15 bases in between. CDR3 nucleotide sequence: TGTGCCAGCAGCCCAGGGGATTTAGTCACTAATGAAAAACTGTTTTTT. This sequence encodes CASSPGDLVTNEKLFF.

The CDR3 DNA is TGTGCCAGCAGCTCTAGCGGGGGGCCCCCCCAGCAGTACTTC. Amino acid sequence: CASSSSGGPPQQYF. The chain is built from TRBV11-3 and TRBJ2-7, with 11 bases that match TRBD2. Per the germline V gene, CDR1 is SGHNT and CDR2 is YENEEA. With V trimmed by 4 bases and J by 8 bases, 7 bases remained unmatched. The CDR3 length is 14 residues.

This clone was recorded once. The chain carries TRBV6-1 and TRBJ1-2; D is possibly TRBD1 (5 bases). Trimming left V 0 bases short and J 7 bases short, with 18 bases between. CDR3 length equals 16 residues. Germline CDR1 is MNHNS and CDR2 is SASEGT. DNA for the CDR3: TGTGCCAGCAGTGAAGCGCTCCAGGGAGGGCTGAGTGGCTACACCTTC. This codes for CASSEALQGGLSGYTF.

The chain is built from TRBV6-1 and TRBJ1-6, with 9 bases aligning to TRBD1. Germline CDR1 MNHNS, CDR2 SASEGT. CDR3 length equals 17 residues. V trimming: 3 bases; J trimming: 6 bases; junction bases outside the gene matches: 9. For the CDR3, the DNA is TGTGCCAGCAGTGACCCTCCGAGGACAGGGGCTAATTCACCCCTCCACTTT. It translates to CASSDPPRTGANSPLHF.

The chain uses TRBV6-1 and TRBJ1-5; TRBD1 is a possible D gene (5 bases). CDR1 is MNHNS and CDR2 is SASEGT in the germline V gene. CDR3 size: 15 residues. Trimming stripped 2 bases from V and 6 bases from J, with 14 bases between. DNA for the CDR3: TGTGCCAGCAGTGAAACCATATTGGGGGGTCAGCCCCAGCATTTT. This translates into CASSETILGGQPQHF.

The CDR3 DNA sequence: TGTGCCAGCAGTCTGGGACACGCACATCGGGATGGCTACACCTTC. Translation: CASSLGHAHRDGYTF. The chain carries TRBV6-2 or TRBV6-3 and TRBJ1-2, with D maybe TRBD1 (6 bases). The CDR3 runs 15 residues. From germline, CDR1 is MNHEY and CDR2 SVGEGT. V lost 5 bases to trimming and J lost 6 bases, with 19 bases between them.

This clone was seen just once. The V call is TRBV12-3 or TRBV12-4, the J call TRBJ2-1; 9 nucleotides align to TRBD1. V gave up 3 bases and J gave up 8 bases; unmatched junction bases: 2. The CDR3 extends over 13 amino acids. In DNA, the CDR3 is TGTGCCAGCAGTTTTAGGGACAGGGATGAGCAGTTCTTC. As protein: CASSFRDRDEQFF.

The chain is built from TRBV6-5 and TRBJ2-7; 7 bases line up with TRBD1. CDR1 and CDR2 from the germline V gene are MNHEY and SVGAGI. CDR3 length: 15 residues. With V trimmed by 3 bases and J by 4 bases, 9 bases remained unmatched. As DNA, the CDR3 is TGTGCCAGCAGTTATGGCAGGGGGTTCAGGTACGAGCAGTACTTC. Protein product: CASSYGRGFRYEQYF.

The gene calls are TRBV2 and TRBJ2-1, with D possibly TRBD1 on 6 matching bases. Germline lookup yields CDR1 SNHLY and CDR2 FYNNEI. This CDR3 is built from 15 residues. The V end lost 5 bases, the J end lost 1 base, and 12 bases lay between the germline ends. The DNA of the CDR3 is TGTGCCAGCAGTACAGGACAGTCTTCCTACAATGAGCAGTTCTTC. Translation: CASSTGQSSYNEQFF. Full variable domain (remainder filled in from reference TRBV2 and TRBJ2-1): EPEVTQTPSHQVTQMGQEVILRCVPISNHLYFYWYRQILGQKVEFLVSFYNNEISEKSEIFDDQFSVERPDGSNFTLKIRSTKLEDSAMYFCASSTGQSSYNEQFFGPGTRLTVL.

The J gene is TRBJ2-3, the V gene TRBV7-2, with 7 nucleotides matching TRBD2. Germline loops: CDR1 SGHTA, CDR2 FQGNSA. The V segment lost 2 bases and the J segment 0 bases; nucleotides outside the gene matches: 2. The CDR3 is 15 residues long. Written as DNA, the CDR3 is TGTGCCAGCAGCTTACGGGGAGGGAGCACAGATACGCAGTATTTT. Translation: CASSLRGGSTDTQYF.

The J gene is TRBJ1-2, the V gene TRBV14, with TRBD1 matching over 9 bases. Germline V gene sequence: CDR1 SGHDN, CDR2 FVKESK. The CDR3 covers 16 residues. V shed 2 bases, J shed 7 bases, and the junction held 11 bases outside the gene matches. The CDR3 coding sequence is TGTGCCAGCAGCCAAAATCGGGTGACAGGGGGTAGTGGCTACACCTTC. It encodes CASSQNRVTGGSGYTF.

This clone has a single count. This chain links TRBV25-1 with TRBJ2-7; D is uncertain. With 1 base removed from V and 3 bases from J, the gap between germline ends came to 4 bases. The CDR3 extends over 12 amino acids. From germline, CDR1 is MGHDK and CDR2 SYGVNS. The CDR3 sequence is CASSESYYEQYF. The CDR3 DNA is TGTGCCAGCAGTGAATCTTACTACGAGCAGTACTTC.

The chain carries TRBV6-5 and TRBJ1-5; 7 positions match TRBD1. This CDR3 is built from 13 residues. V was pared by 3 bases and J by 6 bases, with 2 bases of the junction left unmatched. Germline V CDR1 and CDR2: MNHEY, SVGAGI. The CDR3 region has the DNA TGTGCCAGCAGTTATACAGGGGCTCAGCCCCAGCATTTT. Its protein is CASSYTGAQPQHF.

V usage is TRBV2 and J usage is TRBJ1-4, with D possibly being TRBD1 (5 bases). Trimming shortened V by 7 bases and J by 5 bases, and 14 bases separated the two germline ends. The CDR3 sequence is 14 residues long. Germline lookup yields CDR1 SNHLY and CDR2 FYNNEI. In nucleotides, the CDR3 is TGTGCCAGCACTGCAGACAGCTCAAATGAAAAACTGTTTTTT. Amino acid sequence: CASTADSSNEKLFF.